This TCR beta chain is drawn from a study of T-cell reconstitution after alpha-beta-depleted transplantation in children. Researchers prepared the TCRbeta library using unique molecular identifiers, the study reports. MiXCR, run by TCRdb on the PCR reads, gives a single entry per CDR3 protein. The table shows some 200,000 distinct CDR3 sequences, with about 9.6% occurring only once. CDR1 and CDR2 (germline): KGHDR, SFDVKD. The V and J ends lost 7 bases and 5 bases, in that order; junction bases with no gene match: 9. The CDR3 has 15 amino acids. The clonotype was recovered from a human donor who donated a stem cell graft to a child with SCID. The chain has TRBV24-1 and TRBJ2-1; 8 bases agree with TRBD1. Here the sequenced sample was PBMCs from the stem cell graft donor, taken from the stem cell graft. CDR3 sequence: CATSSDRVYDNEQFF. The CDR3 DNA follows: TGTGCCACCAGCTCGGACAGGGTTTACGACAATGAGCAGTTCTTC.